This entry lists 25 T cell receptor beta chains sequenced from one sample in a study of T cell responses to AZD1222 COVID-19 vaccine. Sequencing was performed with immunoSEQ multiplex PCR; in TCRdb, only in-frame clones are kept and a portion is missing. The sample includes around 76,000 clones, about 83% seen only once; the top ten take more than 8.5%. This specimen was peripheral blood, taken on day 0 of AZD1222 vaccination. Every receptor here comes from an adult in good health.

CDR3 loop: CASSPGGRGDTQYF. CDR3 DNA sequence: TGTGCCAGCAGCCCGGGGGGCCGTGGAGATACGCAGTATTTT. V and J are TRBV28 and TRBJ2-3, with D maybe TRBD2 (7 bases). V gave up 6 bases and J gave up 5 bases, with 15 bases separating them. The CDR3 sequence is 14 residues long. Germline V gene data show CDR1 as MDHEN and CDR2 as SYDVKM.

The rearrangement links TRBV19 to TRBJ1-2; D perhaps matches TRBD1 (6 bases). With 9 bases removed from V and 0 bases from J, the gap between germline ends came to 14 bases. The CDR3 totals 14 residues. The germline gives CDR1 LNHDA, CDR2 SQIVND (reference sequence). The chain's CDR3 is CASAGQLSNYGYTF. The CDR3 DNA is TGTGCCAGCGCAGGACAGTTATCTAACTATGGCTACACCTTC.

V is TRBV28 and J is TRBJ1-1, with a tentative D call TRBD1 (5 bases). This CDR3 spans 12 amino acids. Trimming removed 3 bases at V and 3 bases at J, with 5 bases between. The V gene's germline CDR1 is MDHEN and CDR2 SYDVKM. CDR3 residues: CASSLTDTEAFF. DNA of the CDR3: TGTGCCAGCAGTTTGACAGACACTGAAGCTTTCTTT.

The chain is built from TRBV7-2 and TRBJ2-7; perhaps TRBD2 as D (6 bases). The germline gives CDR1 SGHTA, CDR2 FQGNSA. The CDR3 extends over 15 amino acids. V shed 1 base and J shed 0 bases, with 10 bases lying between them. The DNA of the CDR3 is TGTGCCAGCAGCTTAGGGGGGGTCCACTCCTACGAGCAGTACTTC. It yields the protein CASSLGGVHSYEQYF.

V is TRBV11-2 and J is TRBJ2-7, with D perhaps given as TRBD1 or TRBD2 (6 bases each). The V gene lost 1 base and the J gene lost 6 bases, with 19 bases spanning the gap. Germline-derived CDR1 and CDR2 are SGHAT and FQNNGV. The CDR3 has 16 residues. The CDR3 here is CASSLGVGGSRTEQYF. The CDR3 DNA sequence: TGTGCCAGCAGCTTAGGGGTAGGGGGGAGCCGAACCGAGCAGTACTTC. Variable domain in full (rest from reference TRBV11-2 and TRBJ2-7): EAGVAQSPRYKIIEKRQSVAFWCNPISGHATLYWYQQILGQGPKLLIQFQNNGVVDDSQLPKDRFSAERLKGVDSTLKIQPAKLEDSAVYLCASSLGVGGSRTEQYFGPGTRLTVT.

This clone was seen just once. V usage is TRBV7-2 and J usage is TRBJ1-1; no clear D gene. V shed 1 base and J shed 6 bases, with 6 bases lying between them. Germline V gene data show CDR1 as SGHTA and CDR2 as FQGNSA. This CDR3 is built from 12 residues. This CDR3 reads CASSLVLSEAFF. In nucleotides, the CDR3 is TGTGCCAGCAGCTTAGTCTTATCTGAAGCTTTCTTT.

The chain employs TRBV3-1 (or the pseudogene TRBV3-2) and TRBJ1-1; 8 nucleotides match TRBD1. The germline CDR1 and CDR2 sequences are LGHDT and YNNKEL (reference sequence). This CDR3 contains 14 residues. V shed 1 base, J shed 7 bases, and the junction held 5 bases outside the gene matches. CDR3 coding DNA: TGTGCCAGCAGCCAAGCGACAGGGGTAGGTGAAGCTTTCTTT. It yields the protein CASSQATGVGEAFF.

The chain has TRBV7-2 and TRBJ2-7; D is perhaps TRBD2 (6 bases). Between the trimmed V and J ends, which lost 2 bases and 3 bases, there was a span of 14 bases. The CDR3 covers 15 residues. Germline V gene sequence: CDR1 SGHTA, CDR2 FQGNSA. CDR3 DNA sequence: TGTGCCAGCAGCTTATGGGGGGAATTGGTCTACGAGCAGTACTTC. This sequence encodes CASSLWGELVYEQYF. Full variable domain (missing parts from reference TRBV7-2 and TRBJ2-7): GAGVSQSPSNKVTEKGKDVELRCDPISGHTALYWYRQSLGQGLEFLIYFQGNSAPDKSGLPSDRFSAERTGGSVSTLTIQRTQQEDSAVYLCASSLWGELVYEQYFGPGTRLTVT.

This clone was counted once. The chain has TRBV12-3 or TRBV12-4 and TRBJ2-5; D is unresolved. Trimming took off 5 bases at V and 8 bases at J, with 9 bases between the two ends. The CDR3 consists of 11 residues. CDR3 in amino acids: CASSATQTQYF. CDR3 nucleotide sequence: TGTGCCAGCAGTGCAACCCAAACCCAGTACTTC.

The DNA for the CDR3 is TGTGCCAGCAGTTTATTTGCAGGGGGCGCCTCTGGGGCCAACGTCCTGACTTTC. This sequence encodes CASSLFAGGASGANVLTF. The chain recombines TRBV27 with TRBJ2-6; 8 bases agree with TRBD1. Unmatched junction bases numbered 5, after V lost 1 base and J lost 0 bases. The CDR3 contains 18 residues. Germline V gene sequence: CDR1 MNHEY, CDR2 SMNVEV (reference sequence).

The CDR3 spells CASSFLGAATNTGELFF. As DNA, the CDR3 is TGCGCCAGCAGCTTCCTCGGGGCAGCTACGAACACCGGGGAGCTGTTTTTT. The chain is built from TRBV5-1 and TRBJ2-2; tentatively, D is TRBD1 or TRBD2 (5 bases each). The CDR3 runs 17 residues. Germline CDR1 reads SGHRS; CDR2 reads YFSETQ. Trimming left V 2 bases short and J 0 bases short, with 14 bases between.

J is TRBJ1-6 and V is TRBV4-1; no firm D call. Trimming pared 0 bases from V and 0 bases from J, leaving 9 bases between. This CDR3 region has 17 residues. Germline loops: CDR1 MGHRA, CDR2 YSYEKL. The DNA of the CDR3 is TGCGCCAGCAGCCAAGAGGGTGTCCTCTCCTATAATTCACCCCTCCACTTT. Translating it yields CASSQEGVLSYNSPLHF.

The gene calls are TRBV28 and TRBJ2-3, with D perhaps matching TRBD2 (6 bases). Trimming shortened V by 5 bases and J by 3 bases, and 12 bases separated the two germline ends. Germline V gene lookup returns CDR1 MDHEN and CDR2 SYDVKM. The CDR3 runs 14 residues. CDR3 protein: CASSPAGTTDTQYF. The CDR3 nucleotides read TGTGCCAGCAGTCCCGCCGGGACTACAGATACGCAGTATTTT.

J is TRBJ1-1 and V is TRBV7-2; D unclear. Deletions cut 3 bases from V and 0 bases from J, with 11 bases between. There are 15 residues in the CDR3. Germline-derived CDR1 and CDR2 are SGHTA and FQGNSA. CDR3 bases: TGTGCCAGCAGCTTTACTCGGACTATGAACACTGAAGCTTTCTTT. Translating it yields CASSFTRTMNTEAFF.

V is TRBV5-5 and J is TRBJ1-2; no reliable D call. Per the germline V gene, CDR1 is SGHKS and CDR2 is YYEKEE (reference sequence). There are 13 residues in the CDR3. The V end lost 0 bases, the J end lost 6 bases, and 9 bases lay between the germline ends. The CDR3 sequence is CASSLDGVNGYTF. CDR3 nucleotides: TGTGCCAGCAGCTTGGATGGGGTGAATGGCTACACCTTC.

The chain joins TRBV6-5 to TRBJ1-2, with D possibly being TRBD1 (5 bases). Trimming removed 0 bases from V and 4 bases from J, with 9 bases in between. CDR1 is MNHEY, CDR2 SVGAGI, per germline. This CDR3 contains 14 residues. The CDR3 spells CASSYSRDLYGYTF. As DNA, the CDR3 is TGTGCCAGCAGTTACTCGCGGGACCTCTATGGCTACACCTTC.

This clone was recorded only once. V gene TRBV5-6 combines with J gene TRBJ1-2; TRBD1 matches at 8 bases. Unmatched junction bases numbered 6, after V lost 3 bases and J lost 8 bases. The CDR3 has 13 residues. Germline values: CDR1 SGHDT, CDR2 YYEEEE. For the CDR3, the DNA is TGTGCCAGCAGCTACGGACAGGGCGGCGGCTACACCTTC. This translates into CASSYGQGGGYTF.

The chain combines TRBV2 with TRBJ2-2, with 16 positions matching TRBD2. The V segment lost 6 bases and the J segment 0 bases; nucleotides outside the gene matches: 4. Looked up from germline, CDR1 is SNHLY and CDR2 is FYNNEI. The CDR3 loop spans 18 amino acids. The CDR3 DNA reads as TGTGCCAGCAGGCCGGGGACTAGCGGGGGGGCGAACACCGGGGAGCTGTTTTTT. Translating it yields CASRPGTSGGANTGELFF.

This clone was observed a handful of times. This chain joins TRBV27 and TRBJ1-5; no clear D gene. The ends were cut back, 5 bases at V and 4 bases at J, with 9 bases in the middle. This CDR3 has 13 amino acids. CDR1 is MNHEY, CDR2 SMNVEV, per germline (reference sequence). Written as DNA, the CDR3 is TGTGCCAGCAGTGCTCTTTGGAATCAGCCCCAGCATTTT. The encoded protein is CASSALWNQPQHF.

The chain combines TRBV7-3 with TRBJ2-3, with D possibly being TRBD1 or TRBD2 (6 bases each). CDR3 size: 16 residues. CDR1 and CDR2 (germline): SGHTA, FQGTGA. Trimming left V 1 base short and J 5 bases short, with 16 bases between. Here the CDR3 reads CASSLNDGGHGDTQYF. The CDR3 DNA reads TGTGCCAGCAGCTTAAATGACGGGGGCCACGGAGATACGCAGTATTTT.

The genes are TRBV6-5 and TRBJ1-4, with a tentative D call TRBD1 (5 bases). Germline V CDR1 and CDR2: MNHEY, SVGAGI. The CDR3 totals 11 residues. V was clipped by 5 bases and J by 7 bases, with 5 bases between them. In DNA form, the CDR3 reads TGTGCCAGCAGTCAGGGTGAAAAACTGTTTTTT. It translates to CASSQGEKLFF.

The rearrangement uses TRBV21-1 and TRBJ2-7; TRBD1, the table's D call, lacks a check against the DNA. TRBV21-1 is an annotated pseudogene. The CDR3 runs to 15 residues. The CDR3 sequence is CASSKNRGEDYEQYF. CDR3 nucleotides: TGTGCCAGCAGCAAAAACAGGGGTGAGGATTACGAGCAGTACTTC.

The rearrangement links TRBV18 to TRBJ2-3; D may be TRBD2 (6 bases). This CDR3 spans 14 amino acids. Germline V gene lookup returns CDR1 KGHSH and CDR2 LQKENI. Trimming took off 6 bases at V and 4 bases at J, with 14 bases between the two ends. CDR3 nucleotides: TGTGCCAGCTCCCTCCTAGCGTCCCCAGATACGCAGTATTTT. Translating it yields CASSLLASPDTQYF.

This sequence joins TRBV2 and TRBJ1-1, with D possibly matching TRBD1 (6 bases). The germline V gene encodes CDR1 SNHLY and CDR2 FYNNEI. Trimming pared 7 bases from V and 3 bases from J, leaving 9 bases between. The CDR3 contains 12 residues. In DNA, the CDR3 is TGTGCCAGCAAGGGGGGGTACACTGAAGCTTTCTTT. It is translated as CASKGGYTEAFF.

The V and J genes are TRBV19 and TRBJ1-5, with D possibly matching TRBD1 (5 bases). The CDR3 spans 14 residues. V gave up 3 bases and J gave up 7 bases, with 13 bases separating them. Germline V gene lookup returns CDR1 LNHDA and CDR2 SQIVND (reference sequence). This CDR3 is CASSIVGVGQPQHF. The CDR3 DNA is TGTGCCAGTAGTATCGTGGGGGTGGGCCAGCCCCAGCATTTT.